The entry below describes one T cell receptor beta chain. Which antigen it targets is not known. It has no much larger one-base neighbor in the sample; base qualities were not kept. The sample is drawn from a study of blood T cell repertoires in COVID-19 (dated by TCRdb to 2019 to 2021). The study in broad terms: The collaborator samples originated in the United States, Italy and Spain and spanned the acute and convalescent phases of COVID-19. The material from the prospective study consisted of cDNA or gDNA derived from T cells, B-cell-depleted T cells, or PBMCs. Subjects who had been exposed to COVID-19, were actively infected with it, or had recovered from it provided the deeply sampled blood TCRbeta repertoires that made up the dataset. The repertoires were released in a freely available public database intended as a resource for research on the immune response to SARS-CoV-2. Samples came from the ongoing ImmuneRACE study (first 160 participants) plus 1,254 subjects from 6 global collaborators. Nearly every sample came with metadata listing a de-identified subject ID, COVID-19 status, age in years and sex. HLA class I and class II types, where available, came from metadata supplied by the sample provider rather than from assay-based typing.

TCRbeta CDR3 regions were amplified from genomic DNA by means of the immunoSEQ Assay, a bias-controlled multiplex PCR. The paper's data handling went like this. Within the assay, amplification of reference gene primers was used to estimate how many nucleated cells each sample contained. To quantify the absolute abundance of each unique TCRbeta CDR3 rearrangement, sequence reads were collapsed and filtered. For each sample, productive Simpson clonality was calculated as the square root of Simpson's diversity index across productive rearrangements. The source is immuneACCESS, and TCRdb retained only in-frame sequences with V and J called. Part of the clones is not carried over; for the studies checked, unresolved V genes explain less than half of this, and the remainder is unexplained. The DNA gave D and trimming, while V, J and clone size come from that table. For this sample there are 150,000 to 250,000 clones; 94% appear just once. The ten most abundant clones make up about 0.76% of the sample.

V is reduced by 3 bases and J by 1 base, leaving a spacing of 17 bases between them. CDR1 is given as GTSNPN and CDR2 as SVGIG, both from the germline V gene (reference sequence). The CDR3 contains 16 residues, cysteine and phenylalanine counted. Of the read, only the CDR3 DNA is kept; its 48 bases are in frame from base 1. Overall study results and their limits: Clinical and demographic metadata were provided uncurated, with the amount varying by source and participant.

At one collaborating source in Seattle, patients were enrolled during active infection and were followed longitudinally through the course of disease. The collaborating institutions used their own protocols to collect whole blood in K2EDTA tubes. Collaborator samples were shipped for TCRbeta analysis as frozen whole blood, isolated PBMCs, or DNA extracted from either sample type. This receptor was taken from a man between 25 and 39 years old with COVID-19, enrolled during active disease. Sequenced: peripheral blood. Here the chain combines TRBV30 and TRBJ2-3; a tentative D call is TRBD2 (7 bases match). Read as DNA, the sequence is TGTGCCTGGAGCCTAGGGGGGGGCGAGGGCACAGATACGCAGTATTTT. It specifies CAWSLGGGEGTDTQYF.